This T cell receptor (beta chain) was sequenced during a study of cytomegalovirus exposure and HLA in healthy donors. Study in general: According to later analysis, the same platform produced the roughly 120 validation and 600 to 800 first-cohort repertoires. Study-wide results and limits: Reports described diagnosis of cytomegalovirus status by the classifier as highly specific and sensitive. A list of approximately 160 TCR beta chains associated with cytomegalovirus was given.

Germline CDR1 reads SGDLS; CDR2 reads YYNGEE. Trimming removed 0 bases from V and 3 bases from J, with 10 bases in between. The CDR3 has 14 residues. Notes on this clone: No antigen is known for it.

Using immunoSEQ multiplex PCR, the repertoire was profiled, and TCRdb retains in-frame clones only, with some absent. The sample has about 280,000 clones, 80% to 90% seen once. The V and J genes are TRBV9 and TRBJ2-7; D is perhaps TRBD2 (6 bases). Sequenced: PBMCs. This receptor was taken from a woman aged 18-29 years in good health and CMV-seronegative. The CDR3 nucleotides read TGTGCCAGCAGCGTAGGGGGGGAGATCTACGAGCAGTACTTC. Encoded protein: CASSVGGEIYEQYF.